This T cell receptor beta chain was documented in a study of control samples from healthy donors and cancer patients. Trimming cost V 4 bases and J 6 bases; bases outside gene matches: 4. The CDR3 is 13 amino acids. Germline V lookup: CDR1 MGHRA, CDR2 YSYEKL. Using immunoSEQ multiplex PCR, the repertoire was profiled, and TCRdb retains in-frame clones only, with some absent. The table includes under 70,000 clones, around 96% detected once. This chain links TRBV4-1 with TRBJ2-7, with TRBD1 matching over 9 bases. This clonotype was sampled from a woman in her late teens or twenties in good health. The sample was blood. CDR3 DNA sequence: TGCGCCAGCAGCCTGGACAGGGGCTCCGAGCAGTACTTC. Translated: CASSLDRGSEQYF.